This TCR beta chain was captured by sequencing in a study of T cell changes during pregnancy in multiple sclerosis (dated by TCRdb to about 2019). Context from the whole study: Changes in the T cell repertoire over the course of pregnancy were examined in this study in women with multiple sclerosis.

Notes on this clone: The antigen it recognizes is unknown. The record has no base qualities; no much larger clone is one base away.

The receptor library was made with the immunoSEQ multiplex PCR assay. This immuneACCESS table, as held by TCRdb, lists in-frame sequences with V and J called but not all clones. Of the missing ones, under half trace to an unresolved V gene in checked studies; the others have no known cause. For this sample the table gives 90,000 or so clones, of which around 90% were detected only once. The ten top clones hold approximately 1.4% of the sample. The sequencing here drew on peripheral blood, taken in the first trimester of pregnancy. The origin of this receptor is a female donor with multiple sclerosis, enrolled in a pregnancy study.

This receptor has the CDR3 CASSVRTGYGYTF. The nucleotide sequence reads TGTGCCAGCAGTGTTCGGACAGGCTATGGCTACACCTTC. The chain uses TRBV6-4 and TRBJ1-2, with 7 bases aligning to TRBD1. Inclusive of the bounding cysteine and phenylalanine, the CDR3 is 13 residues long. Just CDR3 DNA is preserved here, 39 bases in frame from base 1. Trimmed from V: 4 bases; trimmed from J: 4 bases; junction bases lacking a gene match: 3. CDR1 MRHNA and CDR2 SNTAGT were looked up in the germline V gene.